This TCR beta chain was recovered during a study of glioma-infiltrating T cells. Whole-study results and caveats: Tissue and blood shared very few CDR3 sequences. Gliomas, especially low-grade, showed above-expected tissue-blood divergence; non-neoplastic patients showed below.

TCR alpha and beta CDR3 regions were amplified from RNA using iRepertoire nested multiplex PCR. Input was 100-400 ng of tissue mRNA or PBMC total RNA. One entry per CDR3 protein, called by TCRdb with MiXCR from the multiplex PCR reads. Of around 130,000 distinct CDR3 sequences listed, 24% were seen once; the top ten hold 27%. This clonotype showed up many times. Its antigen is unknown. The V end was cut by 4 bases, the J end by 5 bases, with 3 bases between. Germline-derived CDR1 and CDR2 are LNHDA and SQIVND (reference sequence). This CDR3 spans 11 amino acids. The receptor comes from a human donor with low-grade glioma or glioblastoma, undergoing nonglioma brain surgery, or in good health (not recorded which). The genes are TRBV19 and TRBJ1-5, with D uncertain. Input material: glioma tissue, nonneoplastic brain tissue, or PBMCs (not recorded which). The CDR3 loop is CASSSDQPQHF. The CDR3, as DNA: TGTGCCAGTAGTAGTGATCAGCCCCAGCATTTT.